This T cell receptor (beta chain) was observed in a study of cytomegalovirus exposure and HLA in healthy donors. Whole-study results and caveats: The study recorded about 150 TCR beta chains that were cytomegalovirus-associated. In an earlier analysis, most TCR beta V segments were productive about 87% or about 30% of the time. More clonal expansion characterized HLA-associated TCR beta chains than equally common others in a later analysis. Presence/absence analyses rested on an assumption that sequencing depth was roughly uniform across donors.

With regard to this clone: Its specificity is not known.

Per the germline V gene, CDR1 is MNHNS and CDR2 is SASEGT. After removal of 7 bases from V and 1 base from J, the junction contained 2 bases not matched to a gene. The CDR3 has 14 amino acids. 13 Jbeta primers and 60 Vbeta primers were used for the PCR. Sequencing used immunoSEQ multiplex PCR; TCRdb keeps in-frame clones, though not all of them. The sample includes 200,000 or so clones, roughly 68% of them seen just once. The TCR originated in a man aged 35 to 55 in good health and CMV-seropositive. The specimen sequenced was PBMCs. The V gene is TRBV6-1, the J gene TRBJ2-2; 8 positions agree with TRBD2. CDR3 loop: CASTSGGNTGELFF. CDR3 in DNA: TGTGCCAGCACCAGCGGGGGGAACACCGGGGAGCTGTTTTTT.